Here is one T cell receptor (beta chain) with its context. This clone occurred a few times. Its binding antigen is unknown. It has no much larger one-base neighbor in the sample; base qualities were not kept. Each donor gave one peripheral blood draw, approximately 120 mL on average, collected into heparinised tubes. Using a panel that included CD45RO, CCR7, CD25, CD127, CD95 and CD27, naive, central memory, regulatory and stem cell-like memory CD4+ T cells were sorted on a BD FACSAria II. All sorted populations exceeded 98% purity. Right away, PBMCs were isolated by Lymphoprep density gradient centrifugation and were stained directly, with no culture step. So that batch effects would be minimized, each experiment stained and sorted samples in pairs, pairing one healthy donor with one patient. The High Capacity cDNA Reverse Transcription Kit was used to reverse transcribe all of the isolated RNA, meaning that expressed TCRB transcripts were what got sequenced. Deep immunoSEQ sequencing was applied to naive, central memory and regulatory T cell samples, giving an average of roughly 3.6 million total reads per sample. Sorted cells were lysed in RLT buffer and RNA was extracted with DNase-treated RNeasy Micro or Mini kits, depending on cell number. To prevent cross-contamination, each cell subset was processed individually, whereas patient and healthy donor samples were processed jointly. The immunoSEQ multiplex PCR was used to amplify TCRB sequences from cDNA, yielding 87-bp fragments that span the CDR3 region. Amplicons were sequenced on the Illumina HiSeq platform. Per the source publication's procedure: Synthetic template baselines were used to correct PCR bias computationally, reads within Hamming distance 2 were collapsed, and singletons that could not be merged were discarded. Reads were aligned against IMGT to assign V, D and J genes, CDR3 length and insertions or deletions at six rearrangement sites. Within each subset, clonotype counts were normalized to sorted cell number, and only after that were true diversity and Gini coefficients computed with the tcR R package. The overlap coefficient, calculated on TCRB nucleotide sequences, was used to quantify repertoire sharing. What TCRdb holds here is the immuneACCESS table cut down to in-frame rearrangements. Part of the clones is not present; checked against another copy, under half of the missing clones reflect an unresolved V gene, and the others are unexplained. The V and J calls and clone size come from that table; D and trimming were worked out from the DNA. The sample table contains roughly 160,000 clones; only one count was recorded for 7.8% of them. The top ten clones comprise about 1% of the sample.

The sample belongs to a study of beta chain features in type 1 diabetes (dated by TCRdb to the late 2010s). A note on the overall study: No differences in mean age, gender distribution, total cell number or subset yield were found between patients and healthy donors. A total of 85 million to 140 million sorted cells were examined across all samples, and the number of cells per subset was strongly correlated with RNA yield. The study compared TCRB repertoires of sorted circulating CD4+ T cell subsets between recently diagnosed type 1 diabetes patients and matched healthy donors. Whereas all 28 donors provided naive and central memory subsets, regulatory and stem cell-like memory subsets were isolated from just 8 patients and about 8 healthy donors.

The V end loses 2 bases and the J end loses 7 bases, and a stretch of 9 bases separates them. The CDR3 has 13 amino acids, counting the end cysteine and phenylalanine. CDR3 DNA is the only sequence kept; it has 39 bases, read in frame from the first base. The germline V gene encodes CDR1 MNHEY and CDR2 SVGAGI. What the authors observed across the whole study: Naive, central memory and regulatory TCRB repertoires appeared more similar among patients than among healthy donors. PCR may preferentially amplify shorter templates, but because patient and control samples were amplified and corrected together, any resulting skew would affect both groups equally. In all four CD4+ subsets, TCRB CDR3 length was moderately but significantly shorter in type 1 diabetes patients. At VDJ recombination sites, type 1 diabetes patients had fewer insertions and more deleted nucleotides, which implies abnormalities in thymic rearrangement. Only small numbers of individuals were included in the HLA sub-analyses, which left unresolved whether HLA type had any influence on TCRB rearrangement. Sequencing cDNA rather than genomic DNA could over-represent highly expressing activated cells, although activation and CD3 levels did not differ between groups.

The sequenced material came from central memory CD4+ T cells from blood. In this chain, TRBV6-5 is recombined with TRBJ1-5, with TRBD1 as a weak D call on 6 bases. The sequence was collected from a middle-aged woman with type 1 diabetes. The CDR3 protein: CASSYGGAQPQHF. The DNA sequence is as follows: TGTGCCAGCAGTTACGGGGGGGCCCAGCCCCAGCATTTT.